The rows below give T cell receptor beta chains drawn from one sample of a study of shared clonotypes between healthy human individuals. Measured with immunoSEQ multiplex PCR; TCRdb has only the in-frame clones, and not every one. The sample yields roughly 1,500,000 clones, approximately 98% seen once. Input material: naive CD4+ T cells sorted from blood. Receptors were obtained from a man in his thirties or forties in good health. CDR3s include the opening cysteine and the closing phenylalanine or tryptophan. D genes are given only for firm matches. Clone size appears in some rows only: once, few, many, or a class for an expanded clone.

-	TRBV29-1	-	TRBJ2-7	CSVEGSGRYEQYF	TGCAGCGTTGAGGGGTCAGGGAGGTACGAGCAGTACTTC
-	TRBV2	-	TRBJ2-2	CASTRQLNTGELFF	TGTGCCAGCACCCGACAGTTAAACACCGGGGAGCTGTTTTTT
TRBD2	TRBV9	-	TRBJ2-5	CASSVGPRLADQETQYF	TGTGCCAGCAGCGTAGGGCCCAGACTAGCGGATCAAGAGACCCAGTACTTC
TRBD1	TRBV6-1	-	TRBJ1-1	CASNPTPGQGQAFF	TGTGCCAGCAATCCAACTCCTGGACAGGGTCAAGCTTTCTTT
-	TRBV5-1	-	TRBJ2-7	CASSRDGSYEQYF	TGCGCCAGCAGCCGGGACGGATCCTACGAGCAGTACTTC
-	TRBV20-1	-	TRBJ1-4	CSASSNEKLFF	TGCAGTGCTAGTTCAAATGAAAAACTGTTTTTT
TRBD1	TRBV5-1	-	TRBJ1-1	CASSLGQGTNEAFF	TGCGCCAGCAGCCTGGGACAGGGGACGAATGAAGCTTTCTTT
-	TRBV2	-	TRBJ1-1	CASSVLRNTEAFF	TGTGCCAGCAGTGTCCTGAGAAACACTGAAGCTTTCTTT
TRBD1	TRBV6-1	-	TRBJ1-2	CASSALDRGGGYTF	TGTGCCAGCAGTGCCCTCGACAGGGGAGGCGGCTACACCTTC
-	TRBV9	-	TRBJ2-6	CASSPPSQVGANVLTF	TGTGCCAGCAGCCCCCCCTCCCAGGTCGGGGCCAACGTCCTGACTTTC
-	TRBV7-3	-	TRBJ2-5	CASSTGSAETQYF	TGTGCCAGCAGTACAGGGTCCGCGGAGACCCAGTACTTC
-	TRBV6-4	-	TRBJ1-1	CASRDNQENTEAFF	TGTGCCAGCAGGGATAATCAGGAGAACACTGAAGCTTTCTTT
TRBD2	TRBV7-9	-	TRBJ2-7	CASSSPSGRSHEQYF	TGTGCCAGCAGTTCACCTAGCGGGAGGTCTCACGAGCAGTACTTC
TRBD2	TRBV27	-	TRBJ2-1	CASSYRGTSGSGDEQFF	TGTGCCAGCAGTTACCGCGGGACTAGCGGGAGCGGGGATGAGCAGTTCTTC
-	TRBV6-4	-	TRBJ1-2	CASSQSPGQGANYGYTF	TGTGCCAGCAGCCAGTCCCCCGGGCAGGGAGCTAACTATGGCTACACCTTC
-	TRBV7-3	-	TRBJ2-2	CASSPNLILARAGELFF	TGTGCCAGCAGCCCGAACCTTATTCTAGCGAGGGCCGGGGAGCTGTTTTTT
-	TRBV15	once	TRBJ2-4	CATSREDAPGYTKNIQYF	TGTGCCACCAGCAGAGAAGACGCCCCGGGGTATACCAAAAACATTCAGTACTTC
-	TRBV27	-	TRBJ2-5	CASSTPSTGVGTQYF	TGTGCCAGCAGTACACCCTCGACCGGGGTAGGGACCCAGTACTTC
TRBD1	TRBV2	-	TRBJ1-5	CASSTLTGARNQPQHF	TGTGCCAGCAGTACCTTGACAGGGGCGAGGAATCAGCCCCAGCATTTT
-	TRBV19	-	TRBJ2-7	CASSIRLRPSVIPYEQYF	TGTGCCAGTAGTATTAGGTTGCGCCCGTCGGTCATCCCTTACGAGCAGTACTTC
TRBD2	TRBV7-2	-	TRBJ2-2	CASSFVLAGGGANTGELFF	TGTGCCAGCAGCTTCGTACTAGCGGGAGGAGGGGCGAACACCGGGGAGCTGTTTTTT
-	TRBV7-3	once	TRBJ2-7	CASSLGIGGGYEQYF	TGTGCCAGCAGCCTGGGGATTGGAGGGGGGTACGAGCAGTACTTC
TRBD2	TRBV5-1	-	TRBJ2-7	CASSLGLGLAAYEQYF	TGCGCCAGCAGCTTGGGGTTGGGACTAGCGGCTTACGAGCAGTACTTC
TRBD2	TRBV28	-	TRBJ2-7	CASSRAGGVNEQYF	TGTGCCAGCAGCAGAGCGGGAGGAGTTAACGAGCAGTACTTC
-	TRBV10-3	-	TRBJ2-7	CAISEVGMVGYEQYF	TGTGCCATCAGCGAGGTGGGCATGGTAGGATACGAGCAGTACTTC
-	TRBV5-1	-	TRBJ1-3	CASSVTAGNTIYF	TGCGCCAGCAGCGTGACAGCTGGAAACACCATATATTTT
-	TRBV14	-	TRBJ2-7	CASSHPSRDEQYF	TGTGCCAGCAGCCACCCTTCGAGGGACGAGCAGTACTTC
-	TRBV7-2	-	TRBJ2-1	CASSLGGAGVLNEQFF	TGTGCCAGCAGCTTAGGGGGGGCGGGAGTCCTCAATGAGCAGTTCTTC
-	TRBV6-5	few	TRBJ1-1	CASRKDTEAFF	TGTGCCAGCAGAAAGGACACTGAAGCTTTCTTT
-	TRBV4-1	-	TRBJ1-2	CASSQGESTNYGYTF	TGCGCCAGCAGCCAGGGGGAGTCGACTAACTATGGCTACACCTTC
-	TRBV5-1	-	TRBJ2-1	CASSLVPEAHEQFF	TGCGCCAGCAGCTTGGTTCCGGAGGCGCATGAGCAGTTCTTC
-	TRBV27	-	TRBJ1-1	CASSGFLNTEAFF	TGTGCCAGCAGCGGGTTCTTGAACACTGAAGCTTTCTTT
-	TRBV5-4	-	TRBJ1-1	CASSSGLTEAFF	TGTGCCAGCAGCTCTGGATTGACTGAAGCTTTCTTT
-	TRBV29-1	-	TRBJ2-7	CSVVGPGITYEQYF	TGCAGCGTTGTGGGTCCAGGGATTACCTACGAGCAGTACTTC
-	TRBV29-1	once	TRBJ1-3	CSVVETRSGNTIYF	TGCAGCGTTGTAGAGACTCGCTCTGGAAACACCATATATTTT
-	TRBV30	-	TRBJ2-7	CAWSVRRDYEQYF	TGTGCCTGGAGTGTACGGCGAGACTACGAGCAGTACTTC
TRBD1	TRBV14	few	TRBJ2-2	CASSPSTGVGTGELFF	TGTGCCAGCAGCCCATCGACAGGGGTGGGCACCGGGGAGCTGTTTTTT
-	TRBV7-2	-	TRBJ2-7	CASSLSRTVAYEQYF	TGTGCCAGCAGCTTAAGCCGGACGGTTGCCTACGAGCAGTACTTC
TRBD2	TRBV7-9	-	TRBJ2-2	CASSLGSLAGDTGELFF	TGTGCCAGCAGCTTAGGGTCCCTAGCGGGAGACACCGGGGAGCTGTTTTTT
-	TRBV18	-	TRBJ1-2	CASSENRGDGYTF	TGTGCCAGCTCCGAGAACCGGGGTGATGGCTACACCTTC
-	TRBV30	-	TRBJ2-1	CAWSRGLAAYNEQFF	TGTGCCTGGAGTCGGGGGCTAGCGGCATACAATGAGCAGTTCTTC
-	TRBV28	-	TRBJ1-1	CASRGQNTEAFF	TGTGCCAGCAGGGGACAGAACACTGAAGCTTTCTTT
-	TRBV18	-	TRBJ1-3	CASSRQLQSGNTIYF	TGTGCCAGCTCACGACAGTTACAGTCTGGAAACACCATATATTTT
TRBD2	TRBV18	-	TRBJ2-1	CASSPQMSGAYNEQFF	TGTGCCAGCTCACCACAAATGAGCGGGGCCTACAATGAGCAGTTCTTC
TRBD1	TRBV6-4	-	TRBJ2-2	CASRSTGRAGELFF	TGTGCCAGCAGATCGACAGGGCGGGCCGGGGAGCTGTTTTTT
TRBD2	TRBV7-9	-	TRBJ2-5	CASSLTLAVETQYF	TGTGCCAGCAGCTTAACCCTAGCGGTAGAGACCCAGTACTTC
TRBD2	TRBV4-3	-	TRBJ2-5	CASSHSSGRARETQYF	TGCGCCAGCAGCCATTCTAGCGGGAGGGCCCGGGAGACCCAGTACTTC
-	TRBV14	-	TRBJ2-1	CASSQVTRRGLYNEQFF	TGTGCCAGCAGCCAAGTTACCCGCAGAGGGCTCTACAATGAGCAGTTCTTC
-	TRBV30	-	TRBJ1-2	CAWSVSLLNHYGYTF	TGTGCCTGGAGTGTTAGCCTTCTCAACCACTATGGCTACACCTTC
-	TRBV20-1	-	TRBJ2-1	CSARSIDEQFF	TGCAGTGCTAGGTCAATCGATGAGCAGTTCTTC
-	TRBV27	-	TRBJ2-3	CASMYTQYF	TGTGCCAGCATGTATACGCAGTATTTT
-	TRBV11-2	-	TRBJ2-2	CASSLSVAVTGELFF	TGTGCCAGCAGCTTATCGGTAGCTGTCACCGGGGAGCTGTTTTTT
TRBD2	TRBV28	-	TRBJ2-4	CASRWAGESKNIQYF	TGTGCCAGCAGGTGGGCGGGGGAATCCAAAAACATTCAGTACTTC
TRBD1	TRBV7-9	-	TRBJ2-2	CASSETGTGVVPGELFF	TGTGCCAGCAGCGAGACCGGGACAGGGGTGGTTCCCGGGGAGCTGTTTTTT
-	TRBV19	few	TRBJ2-6	CASSIGGSGANVLTF	TGTGCCAGTAGTATCGGGGGTTCTGGGGCCAACGTCCTGACTTTC
TRBD1	TRBV5-1	-	TRBJ2-2	CASSLVGQGNTGELFF	TGCGCCAGCAGCTTGGTTGGACAGGGCAACACCGGGGAGCTGTTTTTT
-	TRBV6-5	-	TRBJ2-5	CASSYSSETQYF	TGTGCCAGCAGTTACTCATCGGAGACCCAGTACTTC
-	TRBV18	-	TRBJ2-7	CASSPPGTSSYEQYF	TGTGCCAGCTCACCACCGGGGACCTCTTCCTACGAGCAGTACTTC
-	TRBV11-2	-	TRBJ2-7	CASSVWRASYEQYF	TGTGCCAGCAGCGTTTGGCGGGCGTCCTACGAGCAGTACTTC
-	TRBV2	-	TRBJ2-7	CASRGRVAYEQYF	TGTGCCAGCAGGGGCAGGGTCGCCTACGAGCAGTACTTC